These 8 T cell receptor beta chains were sequenced from one sample in a study of blood T cell repertoires in COVID-19. Sequencing used immunoSEQ multiplex PCR; TCRdb keeps in-frame clones, though not all of them. Altogether 150,000 to 180,000 clones are present, 83% being singletons, with the ten largest covering about 12%. The sample taken for sequencing was peripheral blood. The receptors were sampled from a woman aged 60-75 years with COVID-19, enrolled during active disease.

The table lists this clone with a count of one. This chain connects TRBV7-9 to TRBJ2-7; perhaps TRBD1 as D (6 bases). V was cut by 4 bases and J by 2 bases, with 9 bases left in between. This CDR3 region has 13 residues. The germline V gene has CDR1 SEHNR and CDR2 FQNEAQ (reference sequence). The CDR3 DNA reads as TGTGCCAGCAGCTCCGGACAGCCCTACGAGCAGTACTTC. Translation: CASSSGQPYEQYF. Complete variable domain (other parts from reference TRBV7-9 and TRBJ2-7): DTGVSQNPRHKITKRGQNVTFRCDPISEHNRLYWYRQTLGQGPEFLTYFQNEAQLEKSRLLSDRFSAERPKGSFSTLEIQRTEQGDSAMYLCASSSGQPYEQYFGPGTRLTVT.

The chain carries TRBV2 and TRBJ2-7; 10 bases fit TRBD2. Per the germline V gene, CDR1 is SNHLY and CDR2 is FYNNEI. The CDR3 sequence is 14 residues long. The junction had 4 bases not matched to a gene; V was cut back by 4 bases and J by 4 bases. For the CDR3, the DNA is TGTGCCAGCAGTGGTAATAGCGGGGGGTACGAGCAGTACGTC. This sequence encodes CASSGNSGGYEQYV.

The gene calls are TRBV7-6 and TRBJ1-1; D gene unclear. The ends were cut back, 7 bases at V and 6 bases at J, with 18 bases in the middle. This CDR3 has 14 amino acids. Germline values: CDR1 SGHVS, CDR2 FNYEAQ. CDR3 sequence reads: CASKSTGRQAEAFF. The CDR3 DNA reads as TGTGCCAGCAAATCCACCGGGAGGCAAGCTGAAGCTTTCTTT. The full variable domain, completed using reference TRBV7-6 and TRBJ1-1, is GAGVSQSPRYKVTKRGQDVALRCDPISGHVSLYWYRQALGQGPEFLTYFNYEAQQDKSGLPNDRFSAERPEGSISTLTIQRTEQRDSAMYRCASKSTGRQAEAFFGQGTRLTVV.

This chain uses TRBV5-1 with TRBJ1-2, with 9 positions matching TRBD1. Trimming at V came to 4 bases and at J to 4 bases, leaving 5 bases not matched to a gene. The CDR3 is 14 amino acids. In germline, CDR1 is SGHRS, CDR2 YFSETQ. The CDR3 is CASSPGDRAYGYTF. The CDR3 nucleotides are TGCGCCAGCAGCCCGGGGGACAGGGCCTATGGCTACACCTTC. Together with reference TRBV5-1 and TRBJ1-2, the CDR3 gives the full variable domain: KAGVTQTPRYLIKTRGQQVTLSCSPISGHRSVSWYQQTPGQGLQFLFEYFSETQRNKGNFPGRFSGRQFSNSRSEMNVSTLELGDSALYLCASSPGDRAYGYTFGSGTRLTVV.

This clone appeared a single time. The chain combines TRBV4-1 with TRBJ1-5; no clear D. The ends were cut back, 4 bases at V and 7 bases at J, with 17 bases in the middle. The length of the CDR3 is 15 residues. Germline V gene sequence: CDR1 MGHRA, CDR2 YSYEKL. Here the CDR3 reads CASSLLGEVRQPQHF. CDR3 DNA sequence: TGCGCCAGCAGCCTCCTAGGAGAGGTAAGACAGCCCCAGCATTTT.

The chain is built from TRBV5-4 and TRBJ1-2; D ambiguous. CDR1 is SGHNT and CDR2 is YYREEE in the germline V gene (reference sequence). CDR3 length equals 13 residues. The V gene lost 1 base and the J gene lost 7 bases, with 11 bases spanning the gap. CDR3 amino acids: CASSLIESSGYTF. As DNA, the CDR3 is TGTGCCAGCAGCTTGATCGAGTCCTCTGGCTACACCTTC.

V gene TRBV5-6 combines with J gene TRBJ1-1, with a possible D match to TRBD1 (5 bases). The CDR3 length is 12 residues. CDR1 is SGHDT and CDR2 is YYEEEE in the germline V gene. Trimming removed 1 base from V and 6 bases from J, with 7 bases in between. CDR3 in DNA: TGTGCCAGCAGCTTGTCAGGGCCTGAAGCTTTCTTT. It is translated as CASSLSGPEAFF.

The rearrangement links TRBV18 to TRBJ2-3; 7 nucleotides agree with TRBD2. This CDR3 is built from 14 residues. Germline-derived CDR1 and CDR2 are KGHSH and LQKENI. After removal of 3 bases from V and 5 bases from J, the junction contained 5 bases not matched to a gene. Here the CDR3 reads CASSPGEGKDTQYF. The DNA of the CDR3 is TGTGCCAGCTCACCCGGGGAGGGGAAAGATACGCAGTATTTT.